This T cell receptor beta chain was sequenced in a study of Graves' ophthalmopathy and Graves' hyperthyroidism. Whole-study context: The blood sample was drawn at first diagnosis and before any treatment. Whole-study findings and limits: Ophthalmopathy progression cases were predicted by the model with approximately 70% sensitivity and less than 85% specificity.

Germline V gene data show CDR1 as SGHRS and CDR2 as YFSETQ. V was pared by 0 bases and J by 8 bases, with 17 bases between. This CDR3 contains 15 residues. TCR beta CDR3 amplification used RNA transcripts. Second-round multiplex PCR came after first-round RT-PCR with HTBI primers. TCRdb redid the calling of the multiplex PCR reads with MiXCR, one entry per CDR3 protein. The sample lists over 500,000 distinct CDR3 sequences; 22% were seen once. This clonotype was detected only once. Its antigen remains unknown. Here the CDR3 omits its conserved ending phenylalanine or tryptophan, so a read error is the likely source. Ophthalmopathy absent within 18 months of follow-up marked hyperthyroidism as stable.

Specimen: peripheral blood. The V gene is TRBV5-1, the J gene TRBJ1-2; TRBD1 is a possible D gene (6 bases). The receptor was isolated from a woman younger than 35 with stable Graves' hyperthyroidism. Some clones in this sample may be carry-over from other donors' samples. CDR3 sequence (DNA): TGCGCCAGCAGCTTGGATCCAGGGGATGCAGCCGGCTACACCGAC. Its translation is CASSLDPGDAAGYTD.